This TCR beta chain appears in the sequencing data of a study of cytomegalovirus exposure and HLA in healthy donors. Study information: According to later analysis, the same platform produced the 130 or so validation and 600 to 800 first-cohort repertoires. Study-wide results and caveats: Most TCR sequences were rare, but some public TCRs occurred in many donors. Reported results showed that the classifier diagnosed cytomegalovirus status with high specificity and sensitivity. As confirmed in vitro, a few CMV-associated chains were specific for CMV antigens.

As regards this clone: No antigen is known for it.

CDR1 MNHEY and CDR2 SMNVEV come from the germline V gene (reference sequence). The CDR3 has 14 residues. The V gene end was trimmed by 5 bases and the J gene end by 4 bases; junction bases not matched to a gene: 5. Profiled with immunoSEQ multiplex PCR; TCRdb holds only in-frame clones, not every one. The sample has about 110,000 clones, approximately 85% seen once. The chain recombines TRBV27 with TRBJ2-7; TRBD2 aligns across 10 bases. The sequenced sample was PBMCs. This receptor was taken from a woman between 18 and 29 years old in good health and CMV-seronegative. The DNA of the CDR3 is TGTGCCAGCAGTAGAGCGGGGGGGGTGTACGAGCAGTACTTC. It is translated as CASSRAGGVYEQYF.